This entry lists 28 T cell receptor beta chains sequenced from one sample in a study of cytomegalovirus exposure and HLA in healthy donors. 60 Vbeta and 13 Jbeta primers were used in PCR. Assay: immunoSEQ multiplex PCR; the TCRdb copy retains only in-frame clones and omits some. The sample yields about 160,000 clones, over 60% seen once. Sequenced input: PBMCs. Receptor source: a woman under 40 in good health and CMV-seronegative.

The V gene is TRBV11-2, the J gene TRBJ2-1; tentative D call: TRBD2 (6 bases). Trimming stripped 6 bases from V and 7 bases from J, with 16 bases between. The V gene's germline CDR1 is SGHAT and CDR2 FQNNGV. The CDR3 runs 14 residues. CDR3 in amino acids: CASRPGLERNEQFF. CDR3 nucleotide sequence: TGTGCCAGCAGACCGGGACTCGAGAGAAATGAGCAGTTCTTC. The entire variable domain, with the rest obtained from reference TRBV11-2 and TRBJ2-1, is as follows: EAGVAQSPRYKIIEKRQSVAFWCNPISGHATLYWYQQILGQGPKLLIQFQNNGVVDDSQLPKDRFSAERLKGVDSTLKIQPAKLEDSAVYLCASRPGLERNEQFFGPGTRLTVL.

This chain links TRBV10-3 with TRBJ2-3; possibly TRBD2 for D (5 bases). Per the germline V gene, CDR1 is ENHRY and CDR2 is SYGVKD. V gave up 3 bases and J gave up 6 bases, with 13 bases separating them. CDR3 size: 14 residues. The CDR3 reads CAISESGDKDTQYF. In DNA form, the CDR3 reads TGTGCCATCAGTGAATCCGGGGATAAGGATACGCAGTATTTT.

The chain uses TRBV7-3 and TRBJ2-1, with TRBD2 identical over 8 bases. Trimming at V came to 2 bases and at J to 7 bases, leaving 7 bases not matched to a gene. Germline V gene lookup returns CDR1 SGHTA and CDR2 FQGTGA. The CDR3 length is 15 residues. CDR3 amino acids: CASSLLGRGGNEQFF. CDR3 in DNA: TGTGCCAGCAGCTTACTCGGTCGGGGGGGGAATGAGCAGTTCTTC.

With respect to this clone: Other DNA sequences within the sample encode an identical CDR3. The rearrangement joins TRBV7-9 to TRBJ2-7; D is possibly TRBD1 (6 bases). The CDR3 is 19 residues long. Trimming pared 3 bases from V and 1 base from J, leaving 25 bases between. Germline V gene lookup returns CDR1 SEHNR and CDR2 FQNEAQ (reference sequence). CDR3 sequence: CASSFRSPRNREGSYEQYF. CDR3 DNA sequence: TGTGCCAGCAGCTTTAGGTCCCCCAGAAACAGGGAAGGGTCCTACGAGCAGTACTTC.

V gene TRBV5-5 combines with J gene TRBJ2-7; D is unresolved. The CDR3 extends over 11 amino acids. Trimming stripped 0 bases from V and 6 bases from J, with 4 bases between. CDR1 is SGHKS, CDR2 YYEKEE, per germline (reference sequence). Written as DNA, the CDR3 is TGTGCCAGCAGCTTGGCCAGCGAGCAGTACTTC. Translation: CASSLASEQYF.

This clone appeared a few times. The V and J genes are TRBV4-3 and TRBJ1-5; D is ambiguous. Germline lookup yields CDR1 LGHNA and CDR2 YSLEER. V was clipped by 1 base and J by 0 bases, with 7 bases between them. CDR3 size: 15 residues. The CDR3 DNA follows: TGCGCCAGCAGCCAAGCACATTATAGCAATCAGCCCCAGCATTTT. Residues: CASSQAHYSNQPQHF.

The rearrangement joins TRBV9 to TRBJ2-2; D not resolved. Trimming removed 2 bases at V and 1 base at J, with 9 bases between. Germline V gene data show CDR1 as SGDLS and CDR2 as YYNGEE. The CDR3 loop spans 15 amino acids. As DNA, the CDR3 is TGTGCCAGCAGCGTTTCTTCGGGGAACACCGGGGAGCTGTTTTTT. The encoded protein is CASSVSSGNTGELFF.

This chain links TRBV11-1 with TRBJ2-1, with unresolved D. Trimming left V 2 bases short and J 4 bases short, with 6 bases between. The CDR3 consists of 13 residues. Germline CDR1 SGHAT, CDR2 FQDESV (reference sequence). The CDR3 loop is CASSLRGYNEQFF. The CDR3 DNA follows: TGTGCCAGCAGCTTACGAGGATACAATGAGCAGTTCTTC.

The chain recombines TRBV5-1 with TRBJ2-7; 13 bases align to TRBD2. Germline CDR1 and CDR2: SGHRS and YFSETQ. Trimming removed 3 bases from V and 0 bases from J; junction bases left unmatched: 9. This CDR3 contains 18 residues. CDR3 amino acids: CASSSGLAGVGVSYEQYF. The CDR3 region has the DNA TGCGCCAGCAGCTCCGGACTAGCGGGAGTTGGTGTCTCCTACGAGCAGTACTTC.

This sequence joins TRBV2 and TRBJ2-4; D might be TRBD2 (5 bases). V was cut by 6 bases and J by 9 bases, with 9 bases left in between. The CDR3 length is 11 residues. Germline V gives CDR1 SNHLY, CDR2 FYNNEI. CDR3 residues: CASRDEGIQYF. CDR3 DNA: TGTGCCAGCAGGGACGAGGGCATTCAGTACTTC.

The chain combines TRBV12-5 with TRBJ1-1, with 10 bases fitting TRBD1. The junction had 18 bases not matched to a gene; V was cut back by 5 bases and J by 0 bases. Germline CDR1 LGHNT, CDR2 FRNRAP. The CDR3 covers 20 residues. CDR3 sequence (DNA): TGTGCTAGTGGTCATCGGACAGGGGGTTCCCAACCCACCTTGAACACTGAAGCTTTCTTT. Its protein is CASGHRTGGSQPTLNTEAFF.

J is TRBJ2-6 and V is TRBV2, with 9 bases lining up with TRBD1. Germline V CDR1 and CDR2: SNHLY, FYNNEI. With 9 bases clipped from V and 4 bases from J, the junction kept 13 bases outside the gene matches. This CDR3 contains 17 residues. CDR3 coding DNA: TGTGCCAGTCCCTCGGCCGGGACAGGGTCAGGGGCCAACGTCCTGACTTTC. Translating gives CASPSAGTGSGANVLTF. The full variable domain, with the rest looked up from reference TRBV2 and TRBJ2-6, is EPEVTQTPSHQVTQMGQEVILRCVPISNHLYFYWYRQILGQKVEFLVSFYNNEISEKSEIFDDQFSVERPDGSNFTLKIRSTKLEDSAMYFCASPSAGTGSGANVLTFGAGSRLTVL.

This chain links TRBV27 with TRBJ2-1; TRBD2 agrees at 13 bases. The V segment lost 5 bases and the J segment 9 bases; nucleotides outside the gene matches: 7. CDR1 and CDR2 (germline): MNHEY, SMNVEV (reference sequence). The CDR3 has 15 amino acids. The CDR3 DNA reads as TGTGCCAGCAGTCCGGGACTAGCGGGATTTGGTGAGCAGTTCTTC. It is translated as CASSPGLAGFGEQFF.

V usage is TRBV30 and J usage is TRBJ2-1, with a tentative D call TRBD2 (6 bases). Germline-derived CDR1 and CDR2 are GTSNPN and SVGIG (reference sequence). V gave up 5 bases and J gave up 9 bases, with 14 bases separating them. CDR3 size: 12 residues. The CDR3 loop reads CAWSPLRGEQFF. CDR3 coding DNA: TGTGCCTGGTCGCCTTTGCGGGGTGAGCAGTTCTTC.

This chain links TRBV9 with TRBJ1-1; 7 bases align to TRBD1. With V trimmed by 4 bases and J by 1 base, 4 bases remained unmatched. The CDR3 length is 14 residues. Germline values: CDR1 SGDLS, CDR2 YYNGEE. Written as DNA, the CDR3 is TGTGCCAGCAGCTCCTGGACAGGGAACACTGAAGCTTTCTTT. It specifies CASSSWTGNTEAFF.

This clone showed up just once. This chain uses TRBV30 with TRBJ2-2; no clear D. Germline loops: CDR1 GTSNPN, CDR2 SVGIG (reference sequence). Trimming pared 2 bases from V and 0 bases from J, leaving 4 bases between. This CDR3 region has 13 residues. The CDR3 DNA reads TGTGCCTGGAGTTCGGCGAACACCGGGGAGCTGTTTTTT. Its translation is CAWSSANTGELFF.

CDR3: CASSQWTGDGLNTEAFF. DNA for the CDR3: TGCGCCAGCAGCCAATGGACAGGGGACGGACTGAACACTGAAGCTTTCTTT. The rearrangement links TRBV4-3 to TRBJ1-1; TRBD1 agrees at 9 bases. Unmatched junction bases numbered 7, after V lost 2 bases and J lost 0 bases. The CDR3 is made up of 17 amino acids. Germline loops: CDR1 LGHNA, CDR2 YSLEER.

This clone was seen a handful of times. This chain joins TRBV6-1 and TRBJ1-1; 7 bases are a match to TRBD1. Trimming took 4 bases from V and 1 from J; bases not matched to a gene: 3. The CDR3 has 14 amino acids. CDR1 is MNHNS and CDR2 is SASEGT in the germline V gene. The CDR3 coding sequence is TGTGCCAGCAGTGCAACAGGGGCGAACACTGAAGCTTTCTTT. Translated: CASSATGANTEAFF.

The chain joins TRBV4-3 to TRBJ2-5; TRBD2 matches 14 bases. Trimming removed 0 bases from V and 3 bases from J; junction bases left unmatched: 6. Germline V gives CDR1 LGHNA, CDR2 YSLEER. This CDR3 comprises 18 residues. CDR3 bases: TGCGCCAGCAGCCAAGAGCCGGTGGGACTAGCGGGAGAAGAGACCCAGTACTTC. As protein: CASSQEPVGLAGEETQYF.

This clone was picked up one time. CDR3 bases: TGTGCCAGCAGCGTAGATCTAGCGGGGGTCTACGAGCAGTACTTC. Residues: CASSVDLAGVYEQYF. The chain uses TRBV9 and TRBJ2-7; 10 bases map to TRBD2. The ends lost 0 bases at V and 3 bases at J; junction bases unmatched: 3. CDR1 SGDLS and CDR2 YYNGEE come from the germline V gene. The CDR3 consists of 15 residues.

The chain is built from TRBV13 and TRBJ1-1, with D possibly matching TRBD1 (5 bases). Germline V gene sequence: CDR1 PRHDT, CDR2 FYEKMQ (reference sequence). This CDR3 is 12 amino acids long. Trimming pared 10 bases from V and 3 bases from J, leaving 12 bases between. The CDR3 DNA sequence: TGTGCCACCAAGCCGGGGGACACTGAAGCTTTCTTT. Its protein product is CATKPGDTEAFF.

The J gene is TRBJ1-1, the V gene TRBV28; TRBD1 might be the D (5 bases). This CDR3 has 12 residues. V was trimmed by 5 bases and J by 6 bases, leaving 10 bases between them. Germline V gives CDR1 MDHEN, CDR2 SYDVKM. The CDR3 coding sequence is TGTGCCAGCAGTGCAGGGTCTGCTGAAGCTTTCTTT. Its translation is CASSAGSAEAFF. The variable domain in full, with the rest retrieved from reference TRBV28 and TRBJ1-1, is DVKVTQSSRYLVKRTGEKVFLECVQDMDHENMFWYRQDPGLGLRLIYFSYDVKMKEKGDIPEGYSVSREKKERFSLILESASTNQTSMYLCASSAGSAEAFFGQGTRLTVV.

This clone has only a few counts. The V gene is TRBV19, the J gene TRBJ2-2; 11 nucleotides line up with TRBD2. V dropped 1 base and J dropped 4; count of bases not matched to a gene: 2. CDR3 length: 16 residues. The germline V gene encodes CDR1 LNHDA and CDR2 SQIVND (reference sequence). The DNA of the CDR3 is TGTGCCAGTAGTATAGCTAGCGGGGGGACCACCGGGGAGCTGTTTTTT. The encoded protein is CASSIASGGTTGELFF.

This clone came up a few times. The chain recombines TRBV9 with TRBJ2-5; the D gene is possibly TRBD1 (6 bases). The length of the CDR3 is 15 residues. Germline V gives CDR1 SGDLS, CDR2 YYNGEE. With 4 bases removed from V and 6 bases from J, the gap between germline ends came to 19 bases. The CDR3, as DNA: TGTGCCAGCAGCCCCGGGACATCGAATGTGAAGACCCAGTACTTC. Its protein is CASSPGTSNVKTQYF.

Turning to this clone: A junction boundary mismatches the germline segment, possibly from a read error. The rearrangement links TRBV30 to TRBJ2-5, with D unresolved. With the DNA end fitting TRBJ2-7 better, the J assignment may be wrong. Germline-derived CDR1 and CDR2 are GTSNPN and SVGIG (reference sequence). This CDR3 has 13 amino acids. The CDR3 reads CTWSVQRAYEQYF. CDR3 nucleotides: TGTACCTGGAGTGTGCAGCGAGCCTACGAGCAGTACTTC.

This clone was counted a few times. The chain combines TRBV7-9 with TRBJ2-1; possibly TRBD1 for D (5 bases). The V and J ends lost 5 bases and 0 bases respectively, with 23 bases between them. CDR1 is SEHNR and CDR2 is FQNEAQ in the germline V gene (reference sequence). The CDR3 length is 19 residues. CDR3 protein: CASSLRKGPNLSSYNEQFF. CDR3 in DNA: TGTGCCAGCAGCCTACGGAAGGGGCCAAACCTTAGCTCCTACAATGAGCAGTTCTTC.

The genes are TRBV15 and TRBJ2-1, with D possibly being TRBD2 (5 bases). The CDR3 is made up of 16 amino acids. Trimming cost V 1 base and J 5 bases, with 15 bases left between them. Germline assignment: CDR1 LNHNV and CDR2 YYDKDF (reference sequence). The CDR3 reads CATSRVGLAGDNEQFF. CDR3 DNA: TGTGCCACCAGCAGAGTAGGGCTAGCAGGTGACAATGAGCAGTTCTTC. The variable domain in full, completed from reference TRBV15 and TRBJ2-1, reads DAMVIQNPRYQVTQFGKPVTLSCSQTLNHNVMYWYQQKSSQAPKLLFHYYDKDFNNEADTPDNFQSRRPNTSFCFLDIRSPGLGDTAMYLCATSRVGLAGDNEQFFGPGTRLTVL.

The chain employs TRBV4-3 and TRBJ1-4; D gene unclear. CDR1 LGHNA and CDR2 YSLEER come from the germline V gene. V shed 0 bases and J shed 8 bases, with 13 bases lying between them. The CDR3 has 15 residues. The CDR3 region is CASSQEHTPGEKLFF. The DNA of the CDR3 is TGCGCCAGCAGCCAAGAGCACACCCCGGGGGAAAAACTGTTTTTT.